In this sample, the clone carrying this TCR beta chain turned up many times. The antigen is not known. These data are taken from a study of T cell repertoires in cytomegalovirus infection. Broader study findings: Cumulative frequency (of public TCR beta family members) identified carriers of CMV plus the relevant HLA.

The J segment lost 2 bases and the V segment lost 4 bases, leaving 6 bases of the junction unmatched. The CDR3 is made up of 16 amino acids. Per the germline V gene, CDR1 is SGHTA and CDR2 is FQGNSA. TCRdb passed the reads through MiXCR, listing each CDR3 protein once. The sample includes around 200,000 distinct CDR3 sequences, roughly two fifths of them seen just once. The source was CD8+ T cells from cultured PBMCs, collected from culture after CMV antigen stimulation. This chain uses TRBV7-2 with TRBJ2-5; 11 bases agree with TRBD1. This TCR was sampled from a human donor in good health (CMV status not recorded). Some clones in this sample may be carry-over from other donors' samples. CDR3 DNA: TGTGCCAGCAGCTCCGGGACAGGGGGTGGTCAAGAGACCCAGTACTTC. It encodes CASSSGTGGGQETQYF.